The T cell receptor beta chain under discussion was sequenced for a study of OX40 agonist ivuxolimab in advanced cancers. The overall study: Each patient was given ivuxolimab into a vein every 2 weeks, at 0.01 to 10 mg/kg. Cancers in dose escalation were hepatocellular, melanoma, renal cell and head and neck. Three individuals attained partial responses, comprising one hepatocellular carcinoma case and two cutaneous melanoma cases.

Baseline was the first blood sampling point, followed by cycle 4 day 1 and cycle 7 day 1. This table comes from immunoSEQ multiplex PCR, and its TCRdb copy is limited to in-frame clones, with some not included. The data contain around 120,000 clones, 85% to 90% of them singletons. This CDR3 has 11 residues. Germline CDR1 is SGHAT and CDR2 is FQNNGV. The V segment lost 8 bases and the J segment 7 bases; nucleotides outside the gene matches: 3. This specimen was CD4+ or CD8+ T cells sorted from blood, taken in a trial of the OX40 agonist ivuxolimab. V and J are TRBV11-2 and TRBJ2-3; 7 positions agree with TRBD1. The TCR comes from an adult with an advanced solid tumor such as melanoma, head and neck, liver or kidney cancer. Here the CDR3 reads CASGGQNTQYF. The CDR3 DNA sequence: TGTGCCAGCGGGGGACAGAATACGCAGTATTTT.